The rows below give T cell receptor beta chains drawn from one sample of a study of blood T cell repertoires in COVID-19. Using immunoSEQ multiplex PCR, the repertoire was profiled, and TCRdb retains in-frame clones only, with some absent. This sample has about 180,000 clones; approximately 89% occur once, and the top ten carry about 4.1%. Sequenced sample: peripheral blood. The receptors were sampled from a woman between 25 and 40 years old with acute or convalescent COVID-19. Each CDR3 is given with its conserved first and last residue. The D gene is left open where the match is weak. Size values are once, few and many counts, or a class for expanded clones, and some rows have none.

TRBV18	.	TRBJ2-7	.	CASSGPNYYEQYF	TGTGCCAGCTCAGGGCCGAATTATTACGAGCAGTACTTC
TRBV10-1	.	TRBJ2-2	.	CASSYQGSAGELFF	TGCGCCAGCAGTTATCAGGGAAGTGCAGGGGAGCTGTTTTTT
TRBV5-8	.	TRBJ1-3	TRBD1	CASRRDSTSGNTIYF	TGTGCCAGCAGAAGGGACAGTACCTCTGGAAACACCATATATTTT
TRBV30	.	TRBJ1-3	.	CAWSRRGVGNTIYF	TGTGCCTGGAGTCGGAGGGGAGTTGGAAACACCATATATTTT
TRBV2	.	TRBJ2-1	.	CASSTRVRNEQFF	TGTGCCAGCAGTACCAGGGTGCGGAATGAGCAGTTCTTC
TRBV2	once	TRBJ1-1	.	CASRGTEAFF	TGTGCCAGTAGAGGCACTGAAGCTTTCTTT
TRBV28	.	TRBJ2-7	.	CASTIRRSAYEQYF	TGTGCCAGCACCATTCGACGGAGTGCCTACGAGCAGTACTTC
TRBV27	.	TRBJ2-2	.	CASTPYIHGAGELFF	TGTGCCAGCACCCCTTATATTCACGGGGCCGGGGAGCTGTTTTTT
TRBV7-9	few	TRBJ1-4	.	CADPGNSEKLFF	TGTGCCGACCCGGGGAACTCCGAAAAACTGTTTTTT
TRBV19	.	TRBJ2-6	.	CASSIPGGGANVLTF	TGTGCCAGTAGTATACCCGGAGGAGGGGCCAACGTCCTGACTTTC
TRBV2	.	TRBJ1-5	TRBD1	CASSEATGDQPQHF	TGTGCCAGCAGTGAAGCGACAGGGGATCAGCCCCAGCATTTT
TRBV12-5	.	TRBJ1-1	.	CASGLVVRLGADTEAFF	TGTGCTAGTGGTTTGGTAGTACGGTTGGGGGCGGACACTGAAGCTTTCTTT
TRBV7-2	.	TRBJ2-1	.	CASSPHSEQFF	TGTGCCAGCAGCCCCCATTCTGAGCAGTTCTTC
TRBV3-1/TRBV3-2	once	TRBJ1-4	.	CASSQYAGTQLFF	TGTGCCAGCAGCCAATACGCGGGGACTCAACTGTTTTTT
TRBV30	.	TRBJ1-4	.	CACRVVNEKLFF	TGTGCCTGTCGCGTAGTCAACGAAAAACTGTTTTTT
TRBV7-8	few	TRBJ2-3	TRBD2	CASSKPGLGVDTQYF	TGTGCCAGCAGCAAACCGGGACTAGGAGTAGATACGCAGTATTTT
TRBV28	.	TRBJ1-2	TRBD1	CAIQTGLDYGYTF	TGTGCCATCCAGACAGGGTTGGACTATGGCTACACCTTC
TRBV2	.	TRBJ2-2	TRBD2	CASRGLAERIGELFF	TGTGCCAGCAGGGGGCTAGCGGAAAGGATTGGGGAGCTGTTTTTT
TRBV30	.	TRBJ1-3	.	CAWSRDTIYF	TGTGCCTGGAGCCGGGACACCATATATTTT
TRBV19	once	TRBJ1-1	TRBD1	CASRNRGLFGGNTEAFF	TGTGCCAGTAGGAACAGGGGGCTATTTGGGGGCAACACTGAAGCTTTCTTT
TRBV3-1/TRBV3-2	.	TRBJ2-3	.	CASSLGSDTQYF	TGTGCCAGCAGCCTCGGTTCAGATACGCAGTATTTT
TRBV15	.	TRBJ2-1	.	CATSRDPGSSYNEQFF	TGTGCCACCAGCAGAGATCCCGGGAGCTCCTACAATGAGCAGTTCTTC
TRBV19	.	TRBJ2-1	TRBD2	CASSSQAGGPIEQFF	TGTGCCAGTAGTTCCCAAGCGGGAGGGCCCATTGAGCAGTTCTTC
TRBV24-1	.	TRBJ1-1	TRBD1	CATGTGEGANTEAFF	TGTGCCACCGGGACAGGGGAAGGGGCGAACACTGAAGCTTTCTTT
TRBV9	few	TRBJ1-6	.	CASSGRHHNSPLHF	TGTGCCAGCAGCGGCAGACACCATAATTCACCCCTCCACTTT
TRBV20-1	.	TRBJ2-5	TRBD2	CSASRLAGEETQYF	TGCAGTGCTAGTCGGTTGGCGGGGGAAGAGACCCAGTACTTC
TRBV3-1/TRBV3-2	.	TRBJ2-7	.	CASSQDPGLGSHEQYF	TGTGCCAGCAGCCAAGACCCCGGACTTGGATCTCACGAGCAGTACTTC
TRBV28	.	TRBJ2-7	.	CASSTGWATYEQYF	TGTGCCAGTTCAACGGGGTGGGCAACCTACGAGCAGTACTTC
TRBV27	.	TRBJ1-2	TRBD1	CASSSDRENYGYTF	TGTGCCAGCAGTTCGGACAGGGAGAACTATGGCTACACCTTC
TRBV13	.	TRBJ2-4	TRBD2	CASSLDGGRAKNIQYF	TGTGCCAGCAGCTTAGACGGGGGGAGAGCCAAAAACATTCAGTACTTC
TRBV11-3	.	TRBJ2-3	TRBD2	CASSRLAGGPSTDTQYF	TGTGCCAGCAGCCGACTAGCGGGAGGGCCTAGCACAGATACGCAGTATTTT
TRBV12-3/TRBV12-4	few	TRBJ2-1	.	CASSRGLLEQFF	TGTGCCAGCAGTCGCGGACTCCTTGAGCAGTTCTTC
TRBV28	.	TRBJ2-5	TRBD2	CASTLAGQQETQYF	TGTGCCAGCACTTTAGCGGGCCAACAAGAGACCCAGTACTTC
TRBV10-3	few	TRBJ2-1	.	CAISVNQGGPNEQFF	TGTGCCATCAGTGTAAACCAAGGTGGGCCCAATGAGCAGTTCTTC
TRBV5-6	.	TRBJ2-6	.	CASSLRGANVLTF	TGTGCCAGCAGCTTGCGTGGGGCCAACGTCCTGACTTTC
TRBV7-9	.	TRBJ2-5	TRBD1	CATRQGARETQYF	TGTGCCACCCGACAGGGGGCGAGGGAGACCCAGTACTTC
TRBV29-1	.	TRBJ2-2	.	CSVGGGKNTGELFF	TGCAGCGTTGGCGGCGGGAAGAACACCGGGGAGCTGTTTTTT
TRBV6-5	.	TRBJ1-2	.	CASSYSAGANNYGYTF	TGTGCCAGCAGTTACTCGGCAGGGGCGAATAACTATGGCTACACCTTC
TRBV3-1/TRBV3-2	.	TRBJ1-4	TRBD1	CASSRGKRQGDEKLFF	TGTGCCAGCAGCCGAGGTAAAAGACAGGGCGATGAAAAACTGTTTTTT
TRBV6-5	.	TRBJ1-4	.	CASTTGTANEKLFF	TGTGCCAGCACCACCGGGACTGCTAATGAAAAACTGTTTTTT
TRBV29-1	.	TRBJ2-7	TRBD1	CSAGTDYEQYF	TGCAGCGCCGGGACAGACTACGAGCAGTACTTC
TRBV28	.	TRBJ1-2	TRBD1	CASSLTRTGDGYTF	TGTGCCAGCAGTCTAACTCGGACAGGGGATGGCTACACCTTC
TRBV2	many	TRBJ2-7	.	CASPDISYEQYF	TGTGCCAGCCCGGACATTTCCTACGAGCAGTACTTC
TRBV18	.	TRBJ1-5	.	CASSPQGSQPQHF	TGTGCCAGCTCGCCGCAGGGGAGCCAGCCCCAGCATTTT